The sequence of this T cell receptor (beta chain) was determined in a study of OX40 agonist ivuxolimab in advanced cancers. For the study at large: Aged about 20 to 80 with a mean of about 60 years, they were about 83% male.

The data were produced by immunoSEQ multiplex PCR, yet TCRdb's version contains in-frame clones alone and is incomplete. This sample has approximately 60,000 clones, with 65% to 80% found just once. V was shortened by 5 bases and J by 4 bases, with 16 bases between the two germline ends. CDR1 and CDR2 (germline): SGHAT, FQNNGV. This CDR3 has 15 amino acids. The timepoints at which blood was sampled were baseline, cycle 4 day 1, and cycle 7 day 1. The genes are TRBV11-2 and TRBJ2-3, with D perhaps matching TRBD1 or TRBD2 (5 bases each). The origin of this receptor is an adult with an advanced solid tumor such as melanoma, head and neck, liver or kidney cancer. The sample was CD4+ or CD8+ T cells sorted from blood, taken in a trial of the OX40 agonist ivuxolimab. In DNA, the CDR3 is TGTGCCAGCAGCCCCTCAGAGGGGTACGCAGATACGCAGTATTTT. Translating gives CASSPSEGYADTQYF.